This TCR beta chain is from a study of OX40 agonist ivuxolimab in advanced cancers. As for this clone: Its target is not known.

The data were produced by immunoSEQ multiplex PCR, yet TCRdb's version contains in-frame clones alone and is incomplete. The sample records about 47,000 clones, more than 75% being singletons. Study-level points and caveats: Expansion of clones was among the lowest in partial responders at 0.1-3.0 mg/kg.

This CDR3 spans 16 amino acids. CDR1 and CDR2 from the germline V gene are SGHTA and FQGNSA. After removal of 1 base from V and 0 bases from J, the junction contained 2 bases not matched to a gene. The source was CD4+ or CD8+ T cells sorted from blood, collected in a trial of the OX40 agonist ivuxolimab. The origin of this receptor is an adult with an advanced solid tumor such as melanoma, head and neck, liver or kidney cancer. This chain connects TRBV7-2 to TRBJ2-1; TRBD2 aligns across 8 bases. This CDR3 is CASSLVSGSSYNEQFF. The CDR3 DNA is TGTGCCAGCAGCTTAGTCAGCGGGAGCTCCTACAATGAGCAGTTCTTC.